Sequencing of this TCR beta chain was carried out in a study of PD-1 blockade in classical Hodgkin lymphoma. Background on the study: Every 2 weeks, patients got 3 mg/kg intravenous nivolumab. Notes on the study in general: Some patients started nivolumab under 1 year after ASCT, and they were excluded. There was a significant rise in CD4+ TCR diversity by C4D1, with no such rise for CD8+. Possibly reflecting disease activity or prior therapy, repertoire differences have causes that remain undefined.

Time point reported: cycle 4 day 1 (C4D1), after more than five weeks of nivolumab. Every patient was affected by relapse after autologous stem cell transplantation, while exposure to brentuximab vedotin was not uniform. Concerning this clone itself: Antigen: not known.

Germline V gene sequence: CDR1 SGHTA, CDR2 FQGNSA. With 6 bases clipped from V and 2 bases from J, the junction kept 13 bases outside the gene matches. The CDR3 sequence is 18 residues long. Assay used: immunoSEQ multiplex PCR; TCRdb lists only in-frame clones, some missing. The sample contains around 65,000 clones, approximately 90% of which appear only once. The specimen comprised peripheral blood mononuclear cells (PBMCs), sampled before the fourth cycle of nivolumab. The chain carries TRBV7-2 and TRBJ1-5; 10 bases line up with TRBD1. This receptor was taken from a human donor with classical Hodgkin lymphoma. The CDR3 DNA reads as TGTGCCAGCAGTTCGCCGGGACAGGGGCTCGCGGGCAATCAGCCCCAGCATTTT. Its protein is CASSSPGQGLAGNQPQHF.